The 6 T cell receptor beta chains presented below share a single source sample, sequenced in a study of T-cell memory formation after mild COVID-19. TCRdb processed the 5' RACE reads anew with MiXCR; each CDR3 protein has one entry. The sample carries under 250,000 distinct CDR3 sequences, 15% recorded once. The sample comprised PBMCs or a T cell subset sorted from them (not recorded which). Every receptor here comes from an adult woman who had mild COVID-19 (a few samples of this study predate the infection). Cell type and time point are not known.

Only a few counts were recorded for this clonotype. CDR3: CASSSTTGANTEAFF. The DNA for the CDR3 is TGTGCCAGCAGCTCGACGACAGGGGCGAACACTGAAGCTTTCTTT. This chain connects TRBV7-3 to TRBJ1-1; 8 bases are a match to TRBD1. Germline V gene lookup returns CDR1 SGHTA and CDR2 FQGTGA. With V trimmed by 4 bases and J by 1 base, 5 bases remained unmatched. CDR3 size: 15 residues.

The CDR3 DNA is TGTGCCAGCTCGGACGGGACCGCCTACGAGCAGTACTTC. Protein sequence: CASSDGTAYEQYF. The V and J genes are TRBV18 and TRBJ2-7; the D gene could be TRBD1 or TRBD2 (5 bases each). In germline, CDR1 is KGHSH, CDR2 LQKENI. The V end lost 6 bases, the J end lost 2 bases, and 11 bases lay between the germline ends. The CDR3 totals 13 residues.

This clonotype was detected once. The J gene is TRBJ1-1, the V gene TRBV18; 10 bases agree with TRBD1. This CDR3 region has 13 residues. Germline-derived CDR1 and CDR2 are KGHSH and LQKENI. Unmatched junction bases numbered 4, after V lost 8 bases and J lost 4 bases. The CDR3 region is CASLRTGGTEAFF. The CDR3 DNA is TGTGCCAGCCTACGGACAGGGGGCACTGAAGCTTTCTTT.

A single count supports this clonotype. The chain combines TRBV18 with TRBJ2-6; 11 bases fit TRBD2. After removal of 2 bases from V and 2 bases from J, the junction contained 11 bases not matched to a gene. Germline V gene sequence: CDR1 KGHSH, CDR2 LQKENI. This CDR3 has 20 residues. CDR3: CASSPMASGGRHAGANVLTF. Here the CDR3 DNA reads TGTGCCAGCTCACCAATGGCTAGCGGGGGGCGCCACGCTGGGGCCAACGTCCTGACTTTC.

This CDR3 reads CASSQQGRAFF. CDR3 nucleotide sequence: TGTGCCAGCAGCCAACAGGGGAGAGCTTTCTTT. V is TRBV7-6 and J is TRBJ1-1, with 7 bases identical to TRBD1. This CDR3 is built from 11 residues. V lost 5 bases to trimming and J lost 10 bases; unmatched junction nucleotides: 4. Germline CDR1 is SGHVS and CDR2 is FNYEAQ.

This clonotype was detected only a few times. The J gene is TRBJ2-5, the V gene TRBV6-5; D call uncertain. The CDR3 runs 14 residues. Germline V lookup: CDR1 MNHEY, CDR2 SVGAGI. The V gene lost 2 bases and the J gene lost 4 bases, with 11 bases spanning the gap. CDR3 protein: CASSYDRSRETQYF. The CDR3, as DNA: TGTGCCAGCAGTTACGATCGGTCTAGAGAGACCCAGTACTTC.